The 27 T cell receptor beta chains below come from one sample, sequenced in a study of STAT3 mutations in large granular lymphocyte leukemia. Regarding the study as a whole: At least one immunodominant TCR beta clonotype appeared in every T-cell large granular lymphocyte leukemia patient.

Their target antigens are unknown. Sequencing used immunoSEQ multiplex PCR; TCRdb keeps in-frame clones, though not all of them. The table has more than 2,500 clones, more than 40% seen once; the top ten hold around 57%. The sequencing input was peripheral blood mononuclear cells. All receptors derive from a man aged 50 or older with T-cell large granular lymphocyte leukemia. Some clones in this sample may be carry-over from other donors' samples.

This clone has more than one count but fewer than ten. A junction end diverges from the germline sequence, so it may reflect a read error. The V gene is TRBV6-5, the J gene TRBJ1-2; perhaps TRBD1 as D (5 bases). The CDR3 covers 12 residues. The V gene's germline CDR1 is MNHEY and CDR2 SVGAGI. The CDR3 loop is CASSPGNYGYTF. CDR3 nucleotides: TGCGCCAGCAGCCCAGGGAACTATGGCTACACCTTC.

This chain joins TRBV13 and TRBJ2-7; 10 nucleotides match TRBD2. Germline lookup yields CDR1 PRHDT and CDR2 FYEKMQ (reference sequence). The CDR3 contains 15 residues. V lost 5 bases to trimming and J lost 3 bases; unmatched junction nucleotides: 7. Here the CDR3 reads CASSPRTSGHYEQYF. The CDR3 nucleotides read TGTGCCAGCAGCCCCCGGACTAGCGGACACTACGAGCAGTACTTC.

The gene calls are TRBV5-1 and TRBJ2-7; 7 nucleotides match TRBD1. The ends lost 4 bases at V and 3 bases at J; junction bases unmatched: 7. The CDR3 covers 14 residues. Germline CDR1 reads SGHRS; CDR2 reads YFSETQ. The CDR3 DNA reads TGCGCCAGCAGCGTGGGACAGACTTACTACGAGCAGTACTTC. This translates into CASSVGQTYYEQYF.

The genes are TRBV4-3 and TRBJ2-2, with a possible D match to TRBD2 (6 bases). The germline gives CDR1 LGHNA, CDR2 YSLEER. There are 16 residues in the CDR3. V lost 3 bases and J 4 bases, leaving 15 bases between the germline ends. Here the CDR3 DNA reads TGCGCCAGCAGCCACCAGGGAGGAGGATCCACCGGGGAGCTGTTTTTT. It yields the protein CASSHQGGGSTGELFF.

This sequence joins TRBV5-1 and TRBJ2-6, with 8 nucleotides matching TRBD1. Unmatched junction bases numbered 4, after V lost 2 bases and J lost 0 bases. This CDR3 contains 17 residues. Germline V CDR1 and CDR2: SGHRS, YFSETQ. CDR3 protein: CASSLGQGYSGANVLTF. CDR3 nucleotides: TGCGCCAGCAGCTTAGGACAGGGATACTCTGGGGCCAACGTCCTGACTTTC.

CDR3 sequence (DNA): TGTGCCAGCAGCTTGTGGGAGGTGGACTATGGCTACACCTTC. Its translation: CASSLWEVDYGYTF. The chain carries TRBV13 and TRBJ1-2; D gene unclear. Germline CDR1 reads PRHDT; CDR2 reads FYEKMQ (reference sequence). With 3 bases removed from V and 3 bases from J, the gap between germline ends came to 11 bases. This CDR3 comprises 14 residues.

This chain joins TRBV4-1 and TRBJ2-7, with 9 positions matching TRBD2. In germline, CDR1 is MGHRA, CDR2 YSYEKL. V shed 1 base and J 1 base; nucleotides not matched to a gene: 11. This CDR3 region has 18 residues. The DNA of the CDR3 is TGCGCCAGCAGCCAAGGGACGAGCGGGAGGATTGGGTCCTACGAGCAGTACTTC. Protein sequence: CASSQGTSGRIGSYEQYF.

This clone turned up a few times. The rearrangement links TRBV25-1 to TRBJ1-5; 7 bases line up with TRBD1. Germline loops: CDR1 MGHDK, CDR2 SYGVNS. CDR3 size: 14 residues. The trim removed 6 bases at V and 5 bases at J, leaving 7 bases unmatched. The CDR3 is CASSPTGNYQPQHF. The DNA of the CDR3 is TGTGCCAGCAGCCCGACAGGGAACTATCAGCCCCAGCATTTT.

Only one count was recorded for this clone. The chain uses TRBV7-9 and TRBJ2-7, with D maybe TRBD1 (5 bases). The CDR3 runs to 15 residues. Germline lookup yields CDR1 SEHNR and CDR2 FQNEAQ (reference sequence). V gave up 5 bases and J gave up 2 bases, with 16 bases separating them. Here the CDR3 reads CASSQGGRSTYEQYF. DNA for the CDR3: TGTGCCAGCAGCCAGGGCGGCCGTTCGACCTACGAGCAGTACTTC. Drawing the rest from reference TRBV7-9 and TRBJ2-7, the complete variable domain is DTGVSQNPRHKITKRGQNVTFRCDPISEHNRLYWYRQTLGQGPEFLTYFQNEAQLEKSRLLSDRFSAERPKGSFSTLEIQRTEQGDSAMYLCASSQGGRSTYEQYFGPGTRLTVT.

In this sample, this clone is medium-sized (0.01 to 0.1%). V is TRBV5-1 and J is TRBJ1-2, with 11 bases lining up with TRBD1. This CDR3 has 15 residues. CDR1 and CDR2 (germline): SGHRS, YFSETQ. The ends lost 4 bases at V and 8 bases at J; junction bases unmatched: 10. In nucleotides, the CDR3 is TGCGCCAGCAGCCTCGCCGAGGGGACAGGGGGAGGCTACACCTTC. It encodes CASSLAEGTGGGYTF.

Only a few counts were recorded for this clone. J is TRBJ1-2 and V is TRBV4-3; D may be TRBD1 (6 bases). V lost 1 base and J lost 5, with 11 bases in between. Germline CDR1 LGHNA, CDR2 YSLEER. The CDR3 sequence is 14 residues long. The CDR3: CASSQARTDYGYTF. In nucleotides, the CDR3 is TGCGCCAGCAGCCAAGCGCGGACAGATTATGGCTACACCTTC.

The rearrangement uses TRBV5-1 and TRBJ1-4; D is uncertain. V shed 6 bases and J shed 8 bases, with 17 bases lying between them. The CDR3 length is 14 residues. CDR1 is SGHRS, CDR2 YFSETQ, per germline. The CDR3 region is CASMRTERGEKLFF. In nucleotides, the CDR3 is TGCGCCAGCATGAGGACCGAGCGCGGAGAAAAACTGTTTTTT.

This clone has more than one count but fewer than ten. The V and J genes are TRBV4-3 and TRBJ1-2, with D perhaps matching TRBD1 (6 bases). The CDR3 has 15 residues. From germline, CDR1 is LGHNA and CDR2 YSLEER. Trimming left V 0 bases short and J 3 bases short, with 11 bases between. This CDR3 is CASSQDLGADYGYTF. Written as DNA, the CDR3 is TGCGCCAGCAGCCAAGATTTGGGGGCAGACTATGGCTACACCTTC.

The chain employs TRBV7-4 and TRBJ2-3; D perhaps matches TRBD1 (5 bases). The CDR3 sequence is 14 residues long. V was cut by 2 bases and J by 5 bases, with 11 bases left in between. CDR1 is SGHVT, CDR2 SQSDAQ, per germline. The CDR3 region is CASSLRGIIDTQYF. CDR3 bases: TGTGCCAGCAGCTTAAGGGGCATCATAGATACGCAGTATTTT.

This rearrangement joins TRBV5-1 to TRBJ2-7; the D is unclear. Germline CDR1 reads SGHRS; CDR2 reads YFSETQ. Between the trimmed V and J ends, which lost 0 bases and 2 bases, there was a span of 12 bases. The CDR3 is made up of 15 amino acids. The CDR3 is CASSLAWGQPYEQYF. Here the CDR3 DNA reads TGCGCCAGCAGCTTGGCCTGGGGTCAACCCTACGAGCAGTACTTC.

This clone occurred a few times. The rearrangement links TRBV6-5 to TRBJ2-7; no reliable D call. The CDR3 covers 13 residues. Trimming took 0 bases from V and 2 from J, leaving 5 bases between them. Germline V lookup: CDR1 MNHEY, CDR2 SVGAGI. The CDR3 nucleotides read TGTGCCAGCAGTTACTCGCCGACCTACGAGCAGTACTTC. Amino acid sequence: CASSYSPTYEQYF.

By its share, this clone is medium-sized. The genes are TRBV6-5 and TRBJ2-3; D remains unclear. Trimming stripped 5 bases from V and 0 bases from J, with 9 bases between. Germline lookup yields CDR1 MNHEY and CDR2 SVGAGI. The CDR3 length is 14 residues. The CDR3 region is CASSPSQSTDTQYF. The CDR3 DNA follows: TGTGCCAGCAGTCCTTCTCAGAGCACAGATACGCAGTATTTT.

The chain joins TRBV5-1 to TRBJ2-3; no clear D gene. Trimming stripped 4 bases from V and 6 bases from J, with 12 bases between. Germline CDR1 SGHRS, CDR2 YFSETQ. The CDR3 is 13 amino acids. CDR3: CASSGQHTDTQYF. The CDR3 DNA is TGCGCCAGCAGCGGCCAGCACACGGATACGCAGTATTTT.

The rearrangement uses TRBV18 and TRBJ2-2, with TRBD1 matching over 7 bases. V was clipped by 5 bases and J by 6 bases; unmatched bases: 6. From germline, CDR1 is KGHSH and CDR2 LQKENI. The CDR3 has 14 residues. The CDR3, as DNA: TGTGCCAGCTCATTTCGACAGGGACCCGGGGAGCTGTTTTTT. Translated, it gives CASSFRQGPGELFF.

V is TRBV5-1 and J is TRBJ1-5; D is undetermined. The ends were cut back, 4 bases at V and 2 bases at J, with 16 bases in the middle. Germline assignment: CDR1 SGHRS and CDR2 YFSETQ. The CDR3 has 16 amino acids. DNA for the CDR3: TGCGCCAGCAGCCCTAGGTCCGGGCGAGGCAATCAGCCCCAGCATTTT. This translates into CASSPRSGRGNQPQHF.

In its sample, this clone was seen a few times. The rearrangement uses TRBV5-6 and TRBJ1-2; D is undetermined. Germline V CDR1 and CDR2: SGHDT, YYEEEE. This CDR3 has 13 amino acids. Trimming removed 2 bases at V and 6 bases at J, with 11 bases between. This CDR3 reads CASSFLAVDGYTF. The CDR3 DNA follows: TGTGCCAGCAGCTTTCTTGCCGTTGATGGCTACACCTTC.

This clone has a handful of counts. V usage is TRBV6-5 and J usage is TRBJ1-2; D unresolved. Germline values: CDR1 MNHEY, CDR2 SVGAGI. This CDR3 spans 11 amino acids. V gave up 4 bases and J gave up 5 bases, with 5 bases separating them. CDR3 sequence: CASSSIYGYTF. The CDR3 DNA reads TGTGCCAGCAGTTCCATATATGGCTACACCTTC.

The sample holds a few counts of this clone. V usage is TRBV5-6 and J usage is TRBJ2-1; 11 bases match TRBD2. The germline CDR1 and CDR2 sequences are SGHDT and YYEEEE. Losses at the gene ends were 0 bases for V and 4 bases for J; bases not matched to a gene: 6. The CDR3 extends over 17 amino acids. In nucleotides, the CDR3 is TGTGCCAGCAGCTTGGTTGGGGGACTAGCGGATTACAATGAGCAGTTCTTC. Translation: CASSLVGGLADYNEQFF.

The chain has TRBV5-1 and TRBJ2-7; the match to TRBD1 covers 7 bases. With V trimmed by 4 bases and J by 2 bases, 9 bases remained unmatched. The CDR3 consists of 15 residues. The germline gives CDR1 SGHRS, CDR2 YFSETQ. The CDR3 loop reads CASSLTGSIPYEQYF. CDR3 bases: TGCGCCAGCAGCCTGACAGGGAGCATACCCTACGAGCAGTACTTC.

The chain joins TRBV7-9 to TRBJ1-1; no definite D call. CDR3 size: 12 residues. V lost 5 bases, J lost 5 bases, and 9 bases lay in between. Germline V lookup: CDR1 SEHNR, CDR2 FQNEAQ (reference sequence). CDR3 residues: CASSPAVTEAFF. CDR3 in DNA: TGTGCCAGCAGCCCAGCGGTTACTGAAGCTTTCTTT.

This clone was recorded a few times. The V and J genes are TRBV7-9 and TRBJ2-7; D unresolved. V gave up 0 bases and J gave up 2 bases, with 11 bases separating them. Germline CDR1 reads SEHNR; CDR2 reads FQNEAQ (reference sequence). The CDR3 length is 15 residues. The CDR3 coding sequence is TGTGCCAGCAGCTTAGCGCTGGAAGAGGCCTACGAGCAGTACTTC. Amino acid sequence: CASSLALEEAYEQYF.

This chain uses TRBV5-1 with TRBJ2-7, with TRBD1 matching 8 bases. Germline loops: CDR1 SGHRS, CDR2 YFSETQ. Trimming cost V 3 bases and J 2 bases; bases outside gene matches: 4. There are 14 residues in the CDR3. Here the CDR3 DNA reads TGCGCCAGCAGCTCGGACAGGGTTGCCTACGAGCAGTACTTC. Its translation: CASSSDRVAYEQYF.